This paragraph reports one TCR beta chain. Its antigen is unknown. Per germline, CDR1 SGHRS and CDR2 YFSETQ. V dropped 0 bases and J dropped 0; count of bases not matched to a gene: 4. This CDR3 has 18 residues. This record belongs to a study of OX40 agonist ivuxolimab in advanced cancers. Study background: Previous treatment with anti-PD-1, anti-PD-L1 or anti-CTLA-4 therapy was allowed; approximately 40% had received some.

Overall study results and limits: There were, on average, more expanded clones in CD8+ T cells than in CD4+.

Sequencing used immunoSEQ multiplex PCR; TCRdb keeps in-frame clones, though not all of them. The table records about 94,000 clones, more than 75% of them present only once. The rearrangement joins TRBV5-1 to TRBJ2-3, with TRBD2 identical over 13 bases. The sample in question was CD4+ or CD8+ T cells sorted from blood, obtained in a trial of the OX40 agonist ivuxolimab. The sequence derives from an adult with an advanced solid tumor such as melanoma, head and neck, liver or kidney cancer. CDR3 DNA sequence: TGCGCCAGCAGCTTGGGACTAGCGGGGGGAGGTAGCACAGATACGCAGTATTTT. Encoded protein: CASSLGLAGGGSTDTQYF.